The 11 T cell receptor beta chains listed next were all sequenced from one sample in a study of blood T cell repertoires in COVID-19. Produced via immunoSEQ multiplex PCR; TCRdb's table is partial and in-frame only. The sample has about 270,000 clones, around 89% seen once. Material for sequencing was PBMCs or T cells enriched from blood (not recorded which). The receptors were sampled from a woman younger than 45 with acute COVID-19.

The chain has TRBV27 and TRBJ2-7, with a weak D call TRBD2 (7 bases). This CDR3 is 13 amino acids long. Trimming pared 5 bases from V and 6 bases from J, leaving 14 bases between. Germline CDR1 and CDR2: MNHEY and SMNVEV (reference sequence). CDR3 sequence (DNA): TGTGCCAGCAGTAAGGGGGGGGCAGCCGAGCAGTACTTC. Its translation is CASSKGGAAEQYF.

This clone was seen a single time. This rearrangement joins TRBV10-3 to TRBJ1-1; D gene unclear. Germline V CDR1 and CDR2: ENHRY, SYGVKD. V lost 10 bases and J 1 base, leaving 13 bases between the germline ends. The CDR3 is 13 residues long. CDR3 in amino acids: CATRIGENTEAFF. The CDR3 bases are TGTGCCACCCGCATAGGAGAGAACACTGAAGCTTTCTTT.

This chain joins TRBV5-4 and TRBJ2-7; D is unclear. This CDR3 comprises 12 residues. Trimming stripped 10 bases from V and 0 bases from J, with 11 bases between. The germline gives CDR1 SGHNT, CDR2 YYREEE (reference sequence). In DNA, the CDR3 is TGTGCCTCCGTGGGCGACTCCTACGAGCAGTACTTC. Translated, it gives CASVGDSYEQYF.

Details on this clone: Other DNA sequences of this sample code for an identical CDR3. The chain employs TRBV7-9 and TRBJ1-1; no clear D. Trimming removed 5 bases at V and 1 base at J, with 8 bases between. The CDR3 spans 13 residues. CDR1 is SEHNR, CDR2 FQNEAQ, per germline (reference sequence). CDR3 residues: CASSPTENTEAFF. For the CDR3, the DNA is TGTGCCAGCAGCCCTACAGAGAACACTGAAGCTTTCTTT.

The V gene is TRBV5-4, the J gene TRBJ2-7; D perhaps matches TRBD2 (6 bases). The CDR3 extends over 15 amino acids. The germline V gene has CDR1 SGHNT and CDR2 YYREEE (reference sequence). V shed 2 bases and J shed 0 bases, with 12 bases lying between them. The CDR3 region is CASSFGRGSSYEQYF. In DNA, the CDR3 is TGTGCCAGCAGCTTTGGGCGGGGAAGCTCCTACGAGCAGTACTTC.

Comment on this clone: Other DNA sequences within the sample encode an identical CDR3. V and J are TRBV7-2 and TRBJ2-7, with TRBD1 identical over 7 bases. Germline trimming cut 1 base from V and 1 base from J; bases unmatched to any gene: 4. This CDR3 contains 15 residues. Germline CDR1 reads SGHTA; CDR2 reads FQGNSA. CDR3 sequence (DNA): TGTGCCAGCAGCTTAGTGGCAGGGGGTTCCTACGAGCAGTACTTC. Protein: CASSLVAGGSYEQYF.

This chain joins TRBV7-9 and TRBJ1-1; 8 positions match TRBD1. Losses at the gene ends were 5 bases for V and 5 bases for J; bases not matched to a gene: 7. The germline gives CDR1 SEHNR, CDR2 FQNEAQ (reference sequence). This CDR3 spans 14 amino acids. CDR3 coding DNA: TGTGCCAGCAGCCAAACAGGGGGTGGTACTGAAGCTTTCTTT. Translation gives CASSQTGGGTEAFF.

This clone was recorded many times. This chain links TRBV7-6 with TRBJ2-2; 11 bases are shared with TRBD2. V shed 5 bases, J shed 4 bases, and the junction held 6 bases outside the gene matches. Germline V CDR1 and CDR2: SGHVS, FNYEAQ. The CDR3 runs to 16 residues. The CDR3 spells CASSTRLAGSTGELFF. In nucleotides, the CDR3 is TGTGCCAGCAGCACCCGACTAGCGGGAAGCACCGGGGAGCTGTTTTTT.

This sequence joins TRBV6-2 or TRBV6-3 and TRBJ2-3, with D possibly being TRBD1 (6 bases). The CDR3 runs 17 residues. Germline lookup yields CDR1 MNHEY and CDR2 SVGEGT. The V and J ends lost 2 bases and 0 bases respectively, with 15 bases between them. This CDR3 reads CASSYKYRAYSTDTQYF. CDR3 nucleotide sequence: TGTGCCAGCAGTTACAAATACAGGGCCTATAGCACAGATACGCAGTATTTT.

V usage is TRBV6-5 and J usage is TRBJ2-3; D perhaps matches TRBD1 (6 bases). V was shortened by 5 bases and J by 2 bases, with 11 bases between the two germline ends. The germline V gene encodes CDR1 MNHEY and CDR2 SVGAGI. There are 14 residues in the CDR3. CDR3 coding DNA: TGTGCCAGCAGTCTTGCAGGGGACACAGATACGCAGTATTTT. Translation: CASSLAGDTDTQYF.

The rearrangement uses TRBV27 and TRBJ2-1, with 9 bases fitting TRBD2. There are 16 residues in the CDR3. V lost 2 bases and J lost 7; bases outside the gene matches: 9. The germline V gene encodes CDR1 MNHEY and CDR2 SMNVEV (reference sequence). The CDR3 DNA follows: TGTGCCAGCAGTTTAGATAAAGAGCGGGAGGTGAATGAGCAGTTCTTC. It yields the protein CASSLDKEREVNEQFF.